This T cell receptor (beta chain) was profiled in a study of T cell changes during pregnancy in multiple sclerosis. Profiled with immunoSEQ multiplex PCR; TCRdb holds only in-frame clones, not every one. The data contain tens of thousands of clones, just over 90% of them singletons. The CDR3 runs 16 residues. Trimming left V 5 bases short and J 0 bases short, with 11 bases between. Germline assignment: CDR1 LNHDA and CDR2 SQIVND (reference sequence). The chain combines TRBV19 with TRBJ2-6, with D maybe TRBD2 (6 bases). This receptor was identified in a female donor with multiple sclerosis, enrolled in a pregnancy study. Sequenced material: CD4+ T cells from peripheral blood mononuclear cells, taken before pregnancy. This CDR3 reads CASSPGLSSGANVLTF. Here the CDR3 DNA reads TGTGCCAGTAGTCCGGGACTCAGCTCTGGGGCCAACGTCCTGACTTTC.